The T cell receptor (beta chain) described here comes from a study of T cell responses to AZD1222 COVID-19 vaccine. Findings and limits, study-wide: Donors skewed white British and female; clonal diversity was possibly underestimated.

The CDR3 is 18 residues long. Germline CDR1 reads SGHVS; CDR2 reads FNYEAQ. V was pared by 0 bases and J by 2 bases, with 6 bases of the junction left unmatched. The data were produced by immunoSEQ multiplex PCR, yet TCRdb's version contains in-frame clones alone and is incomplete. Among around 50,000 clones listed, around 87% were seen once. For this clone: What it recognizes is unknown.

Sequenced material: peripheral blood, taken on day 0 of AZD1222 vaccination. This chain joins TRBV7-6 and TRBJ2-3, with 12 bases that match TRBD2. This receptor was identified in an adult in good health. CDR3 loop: CASSLARTSGIYTDTQYF. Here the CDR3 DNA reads TGTGCCAGCAGCTTAGCGAGGACTAGCGGGATTTACACAGATACGCAGTATTTT.